This T cell receptor (beta chain) emerged from a study of T cell repertoires in cytomegalovirus infection. TCRdb re-analysed the reads in MiXCR, keeping a single row per CDR3 protein. The repertoire consists of some 180,000 distinct CDR3 sequences, with approximately 18% occurring once and the leading ten covering approximately 26%. The study's findings and limits: Individuals carrying CMV plus the relevant HLA were identified by cumulative frequency of public TCR beta families.

In regard to this clonotype: Its antigen remains unidentified.

Trimming left V 7 bases short and J 2 bases short, with 12 bases between. Germline-derived CDR1 and CDR2 are LNHDA and SQIVND (reference sequence). CDR3 length: 14 amino acids. The sequence was obtained from a human donor in good health (CMV status not recorded). Some clones in this sample may be carry-over from other donors' samples. The chain combines TRBV19 with TRBJ1-5; TRBD1 might be the D (5 bases). Sequencing was performed on CD8+ T cells from PBMCs. CDR3 residues: CASTFGGGNQPQHF. CDR3 in DNA: TGTGCCAGTACCTTTGGGGGGGGCAATCAGCCCCAGCATTTT. Full variable domain (rest looked up from reference TRBV19 and TRBJ1-5): DGGITQSPKYLFRKEGQNVTLSCEQNLNHDAMYWYRQDPGQGLRLIYYSQIVNDFQKGDIAEGYSVSREKKESFPLTVTSAQKNPTAFYLCASTFGGGNQPQHFGDGTRLSIL.